What follows are 16 T cell receptor beta chains derived from one specimen sequenced in a study of shared clonotypes between healthy human individuals. Naive CD8 populations comprised CD45RO-negative cells positively selected for CCR7, excluding terminally differentiated effector memory CD45RA+ cells. Produced via immunoSEQ multiplex PCR; TCRdb's table is partial and in-frame only. This sample has about 2 million clones; about 94% occur once, and the top ten carry approximately 1.2%. Sequencing input: naive CD8+ T cells sorted from blood. The receptors stem from a man between 18 and 35 years old in good health.

The chain uses TRBV2 and TRBJ1-1; 10 nucleotides agree with TRBD1. Germline V CDR1 and CDR2: SNHLY, FYNNEI. The CDR3 is 14 amino acids. The junction had 5 bases not matched to a gene; V was cut back by 5 bases and J by 5 bases. Here the CDR3 DNA reads TGTGCCAGCAGTTGGGGACAGGGGTTTACTGAAGCTTTCTTT. As protein: CASSWGQGFTEAFF.

This clone was observed a handful of times. The sample contains more than one DNA sequence encoding this CDR3. This chain joins TRBV5-1 and TRBJ1-1, with 10 positions matching TRBD1. This CDR3 is 14 amino acids long. Trimming took 7 bases from V and 4 from J; bases not matched to a gene: 7. Germline CDR1 SGHRS, CDR2 YFSETQ. The CDR3 DNA follows: TGCGCCAGCTCCTTAGGACAGGGGGGCACTGAAGCTTTCTTT. Translating it yields CASSLGQGGTEAFF.

This clone was seen once. The chain links TRBV28 to TRBJ2-7; the D gene could be TRBD1 or TRBD2 (5 bases each). CDR1 is MDHEN, CDR2 SYDVKM, per germline. This CDR3 contains 15 residues. V shed 5 bases and J shed 1 base, with 15 bases lying between them. CDR3 sequence (DNA): TGTGCCAGCAGTCTAGCCTTTACAGGTTCCTACGAGCAGTACTTC. It codes for CASSLAFTGSYEQYF.

The chain uses TRBV29-1 and TRBJ2-1, with a weak D call TRBD2 (5 bases). The CDR3 is 15 amino acids. V lost 3 bases and J lost 2, with 14 bases in between. Germline CDR1 and CDR2: SQVTM and ANQGSEA. The CDR3 region has the DNA TGCAGCGTTGACTGGCGGGTTCAAGCCTACAATGAGCAGTTCTTC. The encoded protein is CSVDWRVQAYNEQFF.

The chain has TRBV2 and TRBJ1-6; D perhaps matches TRBD1 (5 bases). V was trimmed by 3 bases and J by 10 bases, leaving 13 bases between them. The CDR3 is made up of 14 amino acids. Germline assignment: CDR1 SNHLY and CDR2 FYNNEI. This chain's CDR3 is CASSEVDILSPLHF. The CDR3 DNA reads TGTGCCAGCAGTGAGGTGGACATCTTGTCACCCCTCCACTTT.

The CDR3 DNA reads TGTGCCAGCAGCTTAAATATGGCCAAAAACATTCAGTACTTC. This translates into CASSLNMAKNIQYF. This chain uses TRBV7-9 with TRBJ2-4; no clear D gene. CDR1 is SEHNR, CDR2 FQNEAQ, per germline (reference sequence). CDR3 length: 14 residues. The V end lost 2 bases, the J end lost 1 base, and 6 bases lay between the germline ends.

In the case of this clone: This sample includes further DNA sequences coding for the same CDR3. The V and J genes are TRBV6-5 and TRBJ2-7; no firm D call. Germline V gene lookup returns CDR1 MNHEY and CDR2 SVGAGI. The CDR3 has 13 amino acids. Trimming took off 2 bases at V and 0 bases at J, with 5 bases between the two ends. The chain's CDR3 is CASSYGYSYEQYF. The CDR3 DNA sequence: TGTGCCAGCAGTTACGGATACTCCTACGAGCAGTACTTC.

This chain links TRBV6-5 with TRBJ2-5; D remains unclear. Germline loops: CDR1 MNHEY, CDR2 SVGAGI. V was cut by 7 bases and J by 0 bases, with 12 bases left in between. The CDR3 sequence is 14 residues long. CDR3 nucleotide sequence: TGTGCCAGCAAGAGAGCAGAGTACCAAGAGACCCAGTACTTC. This sequence encodes CASKRAEYQETQYF.

The gene calls are TRBV4-1 and TRBJ2-7; D is uncertain. CDR1 and CDR2 (germline): MGHRA, YSYEKL. This CDR3 is 15 amino acids long. V lost 2 bases, J lost 0 bases, and 11 bases lay in between. The CDR3: CASSQRIRTSYEQYF. The CDR3 DNA reads as TGCGCCAGCAGCCAACGCATAAGAACCTCCTACGAGCAGTACTTC.

V is TRBV27 and J is TRBJ2-7; the D gene could be TRBD1 or TRBD2 (5 bases each). The germline V and J ends were trimmed by 4 bases and 4 bases, with 17 bases remaining between them. The germline V gene encodes CDR1 MNHEY and CDR2 SMNVEV (reference sequence). The CDR3 is made up of 15 amino acids. CDR3 sequence reads: CASSWSGTASYEQYF. The CDR3 nucleotides are TGTGCCAGCAGTTGGTCGGGGACCGCTAGTTACGAGCAGTACTTC.

This rearrangement joins TRBV27 to TRBJ2-5; 8 positions match TRBD2. The CDR3 totals 15 residues. CDR1 and CDR2 (germline): MNHEY, SMNVEV (reference sequence). V shed 5 bases and J 3 bases; nucleotides not matched to a gene: 8. In DNA form, the CDR3 reads TGTGCCAGCAGTCTAGGGTCGGGACTAGAAGAGACCCAGTACTTC. Translating it yields CASSLGSGLEETQYF.

The V call is TRBV9, the J call TRBJ2-2; 8 nucleotides agree with TRBD2. There are 15 residues in the CDR3. With V trimmed by 3 bases and J by 3 bases, 4 bases remained unmatched. Germline loops: CDR1 SGDLS, CDR2 YYNGEE. The chain's CDR3 is CASSGREGHTGELFF. CDR3 in DNA: TGTGCCAGCAGCGGCCGGGAGGGCCACACCGGGGAGCTGTTTTTT. Drawing the rest from reference TRBV9 and TRBJ2-2, the complete variable domain is DSGVTQTPKHLITATGQRVTLRCSPRSGDLSVYWYQQSLDQGLQFLIQYYNGEERAKGNILERFSAQQFPDLHSELNLSSLELGDSALYFCASSGREGHTGELFFGEGSRLTVL.

This chain connects TRBV19 to TRBJ1-1, with TRBD1 identical over 8 bases. CDR1 and CDR2 (germline): LNHDA, SQIVND (reference sequence). The trim removed 6 bases at V and 2 bases at J, leaving 11 bases unmatched. This CDR3 comprises 16 residues. The CDR3 coding sequence is TGTGCCAGTAGGCCTCAGGGGGCTGCCGGCAACACTGAAGCTTTCTTT. Encoded protein: CASRPQGAAGNTEAFF.

To note about this clone: Distinct nucleotide sequences in the sample also encode this CDR3. This sequence joins TRBV5-6 and TRBJ2-7; 8 nucleotides align to TRBD1. This CDR3 comprises 13 residues. Unmatched junction bases numbered 3, after V lost 2 bases and J lost 5 bases. Germline V gives CDR1 SGHDT, CDR2 YYEEEE. The CDR3 DNA reads as TGTGCCAGCAGCTTAGGACAGGGCCACGAGCAGTACTTC. It codes for CASSLGQGHEQYF. The whole variable domain, filled in from reference TRBV5-6 and TRBJ2-7, reads DAGVTQSPTHLIKTRGQQVTLRCSPKSGHDTVSWYQQALGQGPQFIFQYYEEEERQRGNFPDRFSGHQFPNYSSELNVNALLLGDSALYLCASSLGQGHEQYFGPGTRLTVT.

V and J are TRBV27 and TRBJ1-1; D is undetermined. Germline assignment: CDR1 MNHEY and CDR2 SMNVEV (reference sequence). V gave up 1 base and J gave up 4 bases, with 7 bases separating them. This CDR3 is 13 amino acids long. The CDR3 DNA reads TGTGCCAGCAGTTTATACGACTCCACTGAAGCTTTCTTT. It specifies CASSLYDSTEAFF.

CDR3 loop: CASSQEDSFMNTEAFF. The CDR3 nucleotides read TGCGCCAGCAGCCAAGAGGACAGCTTCATGAACACTGAAGCTTTCTTT. The rearrangement joins TRBV4-1 to TRBJ1-1, with D possibly matching TRBD1 (6 bases). Looked up from germline, CDR1 is MGHRA and CDR2 is YSYEKL. V was clipped by 0 bases and J by 0 bases, with 11 bases between them. The CDR3 is 16 amino acids.